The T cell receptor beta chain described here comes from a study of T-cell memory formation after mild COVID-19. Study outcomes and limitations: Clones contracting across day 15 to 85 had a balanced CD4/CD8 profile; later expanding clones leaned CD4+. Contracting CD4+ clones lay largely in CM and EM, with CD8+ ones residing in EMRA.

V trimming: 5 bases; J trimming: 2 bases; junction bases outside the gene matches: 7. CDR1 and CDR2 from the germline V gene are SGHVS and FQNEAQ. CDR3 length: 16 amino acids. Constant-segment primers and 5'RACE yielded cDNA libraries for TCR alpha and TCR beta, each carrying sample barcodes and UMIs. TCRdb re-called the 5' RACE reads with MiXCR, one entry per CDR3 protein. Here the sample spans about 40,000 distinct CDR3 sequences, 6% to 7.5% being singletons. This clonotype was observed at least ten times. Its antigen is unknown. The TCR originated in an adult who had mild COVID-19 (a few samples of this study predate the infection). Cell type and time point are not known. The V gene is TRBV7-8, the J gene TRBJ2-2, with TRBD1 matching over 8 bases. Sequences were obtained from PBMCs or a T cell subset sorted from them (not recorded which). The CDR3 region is CASSLRQGTNTGELFF. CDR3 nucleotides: TGTGCCAGCAGCCTAAGACAGGGGACTAACACCGGGGAGCTGTTTTTT.